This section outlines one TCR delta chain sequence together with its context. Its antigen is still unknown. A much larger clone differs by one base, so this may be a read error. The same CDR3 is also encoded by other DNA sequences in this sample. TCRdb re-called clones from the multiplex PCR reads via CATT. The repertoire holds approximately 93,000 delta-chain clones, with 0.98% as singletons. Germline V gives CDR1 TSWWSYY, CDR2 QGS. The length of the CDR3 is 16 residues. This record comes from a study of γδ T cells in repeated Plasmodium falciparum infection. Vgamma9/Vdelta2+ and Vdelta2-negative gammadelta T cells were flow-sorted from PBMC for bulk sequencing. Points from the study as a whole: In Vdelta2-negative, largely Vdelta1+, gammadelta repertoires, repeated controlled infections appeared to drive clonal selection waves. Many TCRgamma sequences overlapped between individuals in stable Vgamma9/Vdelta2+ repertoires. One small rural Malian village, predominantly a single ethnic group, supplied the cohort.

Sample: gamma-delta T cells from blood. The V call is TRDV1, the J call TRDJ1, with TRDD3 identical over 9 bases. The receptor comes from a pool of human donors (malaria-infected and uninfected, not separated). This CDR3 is CALGELTGDTTDKLIF. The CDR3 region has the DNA TGTGCTCTTGGGGAACTTACCGGGGATACGACCGATAAGCTCATCTTT.